The 22 T cell receptor beta chains below were found in one sample sequenced in a study of tumor-infiltrating lymphocytes in primary liver carcinoma. From 500 ng total RNA, TCR beta cDNA was generated with a primer in the constant region. Sequencing libraries for TCR beta derived from three nested multiplex PCR rounds that used slightly modified ARM-PCR. Investigators reported that the first two PCR rounds, at 10 to 11 cycles each, used TRBV1-TRBV30 forward primers with a C-beta reverse primer. TCRdb re-called the multiplex PCR reads through MiXCR, storing one row per CDR3 protein. The sample includes 50,000 to 65,000 distinct CDR3 sequences, 71% of them seen just once. Unsorted bulk tissue of about 20-31 mg yielded co-extracted RNA and DNA. Sequenced material: liver tumor tissue from sampling region 4. The sample's subset: tumor region T4, right-lateral pole. These receptors were obtained from a man in his forties with primary liver carcinoma and hepatitis B virus infection.

For this clonotype: At one end, the junction sequence differs from germline, possibly due to a read error. The V and J genes are TRBV4-3 and TRBJ2-5, with no clear D. CDR1 is LGHNA, CDR2 YSLEER, per germline. The CDR3 consists of 15 residues. The CDR3 sequence: CAGSQDTIGPWAQYF. The CDR3 bases are TGCGCCGGCAGCCAAGATACAATAGGACCGTGGGCCCAGTACTTC.

Concerning this clonotype itself: At one of its ends the junction is not consistent with the germline gene, which may arise from a read error. CDR3 in amino acids: CASSKTPGERNEKLFF. Written as DNA, the CDR3 is TGTGCCAGCAGCAAGACTCCTGGAGAAAGAAATGAAAAACTGTTCTTT. The chain links TRBV11-2 to TRBJ1-4, with unresolved D. The CDR3 is 16 residues long. Germline CDR1 SGHAT, CDR2 FQNNGV.

Only one count was recorded for this clonotype. The junction departs from the called germline gene at one end, perhaps through a read error. The rearrangement links TRBV10-3 to TRBJ2-1, with TRBD2 identical over 8 bases. This CDR3 spans 19 amino acids. From germline, CDR1 is ENHRY and CDR2 SYGVKD. In DNA, the CDR3 is TGTGCCATCCCCGCGGGGACTAGTGGTTCCCTGGGGGCCTACGATGAGCAGTTCTTC. It specifies CAIPAGTSGSLGAYDEQFF.

This clonotype is large by share. V is TRBV11-2 and J is TRBJ1-1, with 7 bases matching TRBD1. V was pared by 5 bases and J by 0 bases, with 9 bases of the junction left unmatched. This CDR3 region has 16 residues. Germline assignment: CDR1 SGHAT and CDR2 FQNNGV. The CDR3 DNA reads as TGTGCCAGCAGCCCATCCAGGGGGTTGGTGAACACTGAAGCTTTCTTT. This gives the protein CASSPSRGLVNTEAFF.

Comment on this clonotype: A read error may be the cause here, since a much bigger clone is one base away. The V and J genes are TRBV11-2 and TRBJ2-7; 8 nucleotides match TRBD2. Germline assignment: CDR1 SGHAT and CDR2 FQNNGV. Trimming took 2 bases from V and 6 from J; bases not matched to a gene: 9. The CDR3 has 15 amino acids. The DNA for the CDR3 is TGTGCCAGCAGCTTAACCATAGCGGGGACTAGCGAGCAGTACTTC. Protein product: CASSLTIAGTSEQYF. The full variable domain, in which reference TRBV11-2 and TRBJ2-7 provide the parts outside the CDR3, is EAGVAQSPRYKIIEKRQSVAFWCNPISGHATLYWYQQILGQGPKLLIQFQNNGVVDDSQLPKDRFSAERLKGVDSTLKIQPAKLEDSAVYLCASSLTIAGTSEQYFGPGTRLTVT.

In regard to this clonotype: No conserved phenylalanine or tryptophan ends this CDR3, so it is likely a read error. This chain links TRBV6-5 with TRBJ2-6; D call uncertain. CDR1 is MNHEY and CDR2 is SVGAGI in the germline V gene. The V gene lost 7 bases and the J gene lost 4 bases, with 8 bases spanning the gap. The CDR3 runs to 13 residues. The CDR3 DNA follows: TGTGCCAGCACTGAGTTGGGGGCCAACGTCCTGACTCTC. Amino acid sequence: CASTELGANVLTL.

With respect to this clonotype: A read error is possible here, since a much larger clone lies one base away. The conserved phenylalanine or tryptophan is not found at the CDR3 terminus, so this likely reflects a read error. The chain carries TRBV11-2 and TRBJ2-3; D might be TRBD1 (6 bases). Trimming pared 5 bases from V and 5 bases from J, leaving 20 bases between. The CDR3 contains 16 residues. Germline values: CDR1 SGHAT, CDR2 FQNNGV. The CDR3 is CASSRRTTGNIDTQYL. The CDR3 DNA sequence: TGTGCCAGCAGCAGAAGAACTACAGGGAACATAGATACGCAGTATTTA.

Worth noting for this clonotype: The junction differs from germline at one of its ends, possibly a read error. The chain combines TRBV4-2 with TRBJ2-3, with 7 bases identical to TRBD2. This CDR3 spans 16 amino acids. CDR1 and CDR2 (germline): LGHNA, YNFKEQ. The CDR3 coding sequence is TGTGCCAGCAGCCAAGAACTAGCGCCACGCACGGATACGCACTGTTTT. Protein sequence: CASSQELAPRTDTHCF.

Only a few counts were recorded for this clonotype. Given a much more abundant clone one base away, this may be a read error. V and J are TRBV11-2 and TRBJ2-6; 8 bases match TRBD1. Looked up from germline, CDR1 is SGHAT and CDR2 is FQNNGV. The CDR3 totals 15 residues. This chain's CDR3 is CISSLDRAGANVLTF. The CDR3 nucleotides read TGTATCAGCAGCTTGGACAGGGCTGGGGCCAACGTCCTGACTTTC.

About this clonotype: A much more abundant neighbour one base away suggests this may be a read error. The V and J genes are TRBV6-2 or TRBV6-3 and TRBJ2-7; 7 bases match TRBD2. Germline V CDR1 and CDR2: MNHEY, SVGEGT. Trimming at V came to 5 bases and at J to 0 bases, leaving 7 bases not matched to a gene. The CDR3 has 15 amino acids. The CDR3 region is CASSNKPSGSYEQYF. The DNA of the CDR3 is TGTGCCAGCAGTAATAAGCCTAGCGGCTCCTACGAGCAGTACTTC.

Many counts were recorded for this clonotype. V usage is TRBV29-1 and J usage is TRBJ1-1; D call uncertain. V was clipped by 7 bases and J by 1 base, with 13 bases between them. This CDR3 comprises 13 residues. Germline values: CDR1 SQVTM, CDR2 ANQGSEA. The DNA for the CDR3 is TGCAGCGCTCAGAGCCAGAAGAACACTGAAGCTTTCTTT. This translates into CSAQSQKNTEAFF.

This clonotype was detected ten times or more. The chain couples TRBV4-1 to TRBJ2-5; TRBD1 matches at 8 bases. The CDR3 covers 15 residues. Germline-derived CDR1 and CDR2 are MGHRA and YSYEKL. J gave up 5 bases and V 1 base, and 6 bases lay outside the gene matches. In nucleotides, the CDR3 is TGCGCCAGCAGCCAAGGTGGACAGGGTTGGGAGACCCAGTACTTC. This codes for CASSQGGQGWETQYF.

With respect to this clonotype: This likely comes from a read error, as the CDR3 has no conserved phenylalanine or tryptophan at its end. The chain couples TRBV4-1 to TRBJ2-7; D gene uncertain. Germline V lookup: CDR1 MGHRA, CDR2 YSYEKL. The CDR3 length is 13 residues. CDR3: CASSPGCWYEQYI. As DNA, the CDR3 is TGCGCCAGTAGCCCGGGCTGTTGGTACGAGCAGTACATC.

Note on this clonotype: This could be a read error, since a much larger clone is one nucleotide away. The conserved closing phenylalanine or tryptophan is absent in this CDR3, likely reflecting a read error. The DNA is omitted, as the CDR3 cannot be located on it reliably, and the CDR3 follows TCRdb's listing. CDR3: CASSLTAEHPIPYL. The chain is built from TRBV12-3 or TRBV12-4 and TRBJ2-7. The CDR3 is 14 residues long, ends included.

Comments on this clonotype: A much larger clone lies one base from this, so it may be a read error. The chain employs TRBV6-6 and TRBJ2-6; D remains ambiguous. Germline V CDR1 and CDR2: MNHNY, SVGAGI (reference sequence). V was cut by 10 bases and J by 4 bases, with 11 bases left in between. This CDR3 is 13 amino acids long. DNA of the CDR3: TGTGCCAACTTGCCTTCCGGGGCCAACGTCCTGACTTTC. Protein product: CANLPSGANVLTF.

Details on this clonotype: As the CDR3 is not closed by the conserved phenylalanine or tryptophan, this likely results from a read error. This chain joins TRBV18 and TRBJ1-1; TRBD1 matches at 7 bases. This CDR3 has 13 amino acids. Trimming at V came to 0 bases and at J to 11 bases, leaving 6 bases not matched to a gene. Looked up from germline, CDR1 is KGHSH and CDR2 is LQKENI. In DNA form, the CDR3 reads TGTGCCAGCTCACCACCTCGACAGGGAATTGCTTTCCTT. Residues: CASSPPRQGIAFL.

This clonotype has a handful of counts. A read error is likely, as this CDR3 ends without the conserved phenylalanine or tryptophan. The chain couples TRBV29-1 to TRBJ2-5; 9 positions agree with TRBD1. V dropped 1 base and J dropped 4; count of bases not matched to a gene: 7. Germline values: CDR1 SQVTM, CDR2 ANQGSEA. The CDR3 consists of 15 residues. The CDR3 is CSVEADRGRAETQYL. DNA for the CDR3: TGCAGCGTTGAAGCGGACAGGGGCCGAGCAGAGACCCAGTACTTA.

This sequence joins TRBV6-2 or TRBV6-3 and TRBJ2-7, with D possibly being TRBD2 (6 bases). This CDR3 comprises 14 residues. Trimming pared 2 bases from V and 7 bases from J, leaving 15 bases between. Per the germline V gene, CDR1 is MNHEY and CDR2 is SVGEGT. The CDR3 DNA is TGTGCCAGCAGTTACCGAACGGGGGTGAGGGAGCAGTACTTC. Amino acid sequence: CASSYRTGVREQYF.

This chain joins TRBV7-9 and TRBJ2-1; 9 nucleotides align to TRBD2. This CDR3 has 15 residues. Germline loops: CDR1 SEHNR, CDR2 FQNEAQ (reference sequence). Unmatched junction bases numbered 17, after V lost 5 bases and J lost 15 bases. Written as DNA, the CDR3 is TGTGCCAGCAGCATCCTAGCGGGGTCGGGGAATGGGCGGTTCTTC. This codes for CASSILAGSGNGRFF. Full variable domain (outside the CDR3, taken from reference TRBV7-9 and TRBJ2-1): DTGVSQNPRHKITKRGQNVTFRCDPISEHNRLYWYRQTLGQGPEFLTYFQNEAQLEKSRLLSDRFSAERPKGSFSTLEIQRTEQGDSAMYLCASSILAGSGNGRFFGPGTRLTVL.

V usage is TRBV11-2 and J usage is TRBJ2-5; either TRBD1 or TRBD2 may fit D (6 bases each). The germline V gene encodes CDR1 SGHAT and CDR2 FQNNGV. The CDR3 length is 16 residues. This chain's CDR3 is CASGSGALEGQETQYF. The CDR3 DNA is TGTGCTAGCGGCTCAGGGGCTTTGGAAGGACAAGAGACCCAGTACTTC.

This chain joins TRBV11-2 and TRBJ2-7, with D uncertain. Trimming pared 3 bases from V and 10 bases from J, leaving 19 bases between. The CDR3 loop spans 14 amino acids. The germline gives CDR1 SGHAT, CDR2 FQNNGV. The CDR3 protein is CASSFDLSGWEQYF. CDR3 nucleotide sequence: TGTGCCAGCAGCTTTGATCTTAGTGGATGGGAACAGTACTTC.

About this clonotype itself: The junction and the germline gene differ at one end; a read error may be behind it. The V and J genes are TRBV5-4 and TRBJ2-3; 9 nucleotides align to TRBD2. The CDR3 has 16 amino acids. Germline CDR1 and CDR2: SGHNT and YYREEE (reference sequence). CDR3 protein: CANSLLAGGHTDTQYF. CDR3 nucleotide sequence: TGTGCCAACAGCTTGCTCGCGGGAGGGCACACAGATACGCAGTATTTT.